A single sample gave rise to the 3 T cell receptor beta chains below, sequenced in a study of blood T cell repertoires in COVID-19. Data came from immunoSEQ multiplex PCR; TCRdb stores just in-frame clones and leaves some out. Seen here are 250,000 to 350,000 clones, over 75% observed once, and the top ten hold less than 6%. Material: PBMCs or T cells enriched from blood (not recorded which). These receptors were collected from a woman aged 30 to 39 who had recovered from COVID-19.

The V call is TRBV10-3, the J call TRBJ2-2; D not certain. The CDR3 spans 13 residues. Trimming cost V 7 bases and J 4 bases, with 10 bases left between them. Germline V gene sequence: CDR1 ENHRY, CDR2 SYGVKD. The CDR3 sequence: CAITQASTGELFF. Written as DNA, the CDR3 is TGTGCCATCACCCAGGCGAGCACCGGGGAGCTGTTTTTT.

This clone was seen just once. V is TRBV27 and J is TRBJ2-7; the D gene is possibly TRBD2 (6 bases). Deletions cut 1 base from V and 3 bases from J, with 13 bases between. The CDR3 has 15 residues. Per germline, CDR1 MNHEY and CDR2 SMNVEV (reference sequence). The CDR3 sequence is CASSLYSGLFYEQYF. CDR3 bases: TGTGCCAGCAGTTTATACTCGGGACTCTTCTACGAGCAGTACTTC.

The chain carries TRBV7-6 and TRBJ2-7, with D possibly TRBD2 on 6 matching bases. Germline CDR1 and CDR2: SGHVS and FNYEAQ. The ends were cut back, 2 bases at V and 4 bases at J, with 9 bases in the middle. This CDR3 contains 13 residues. CDR3 region: CASSLSGRYEQYF. DNA for the CDR3: TGTGCCAGCAGCTTAAGTGGGAGGTACGAGCAGTACTTC.